What follows is one T cell receptor beta chain and its context. Profiled with immunoSEQ multiplex PCR; TCRdb holds only in-frame clones, not every one. The table has under 40,000 clones, less than 95% seen once; the top ten hold 9.5% to 15%. The source of the sample is a study of T cell changes during pregnancy in multiple sclerosis. Germline CDR1 is SEHNR and CDR2 is FQNEAQ (reference sequence). The V segment lost 2 bases and the J segment 7 bases; nucleotides outside the gene matches: 11. This CDR3 spans 16 amino acids. This material consisted of CD8+ T cells from peripheral blood mononuclear cells, taken in the first trimester of pregnancy. The TCR sequence derives from a female donor with multiple sclerosis, enrolled in a pregnancy study. V usage is TRBV7-9 and J usage is TRBJ2-1; 7 positions match TRBD2. The CDR3 region is CASSLSDGGRRNEQFF. Here the CDR3 DNA reads TGTGCCAGCAGCTTATCGGACGGCGGGAGAAGGAATGAGCAGTTCTTC.